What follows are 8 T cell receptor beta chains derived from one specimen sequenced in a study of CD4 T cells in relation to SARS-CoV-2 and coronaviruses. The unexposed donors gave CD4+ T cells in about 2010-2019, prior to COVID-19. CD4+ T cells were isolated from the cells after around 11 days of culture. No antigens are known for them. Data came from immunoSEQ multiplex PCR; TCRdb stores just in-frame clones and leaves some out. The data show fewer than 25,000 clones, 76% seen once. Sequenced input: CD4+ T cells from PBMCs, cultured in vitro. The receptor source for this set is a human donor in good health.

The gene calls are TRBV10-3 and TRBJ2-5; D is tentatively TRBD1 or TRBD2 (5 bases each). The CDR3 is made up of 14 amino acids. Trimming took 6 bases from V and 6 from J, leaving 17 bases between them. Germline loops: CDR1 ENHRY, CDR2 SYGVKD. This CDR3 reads CAIRGVLGPKTQYF. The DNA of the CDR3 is TGTGCCATCAGGGGGGTTCTAGGGCCGAAGACCCAGTACTTC.

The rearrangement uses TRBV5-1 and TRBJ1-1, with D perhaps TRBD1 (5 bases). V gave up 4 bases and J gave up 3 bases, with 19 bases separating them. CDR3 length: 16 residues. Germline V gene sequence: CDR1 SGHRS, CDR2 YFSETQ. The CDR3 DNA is TGCGCCAGCAGCACTGGGGGAGGGGCGGGGGACACTGAAGCTTTCTTT. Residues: CASSTGGGAGDTEAFF.

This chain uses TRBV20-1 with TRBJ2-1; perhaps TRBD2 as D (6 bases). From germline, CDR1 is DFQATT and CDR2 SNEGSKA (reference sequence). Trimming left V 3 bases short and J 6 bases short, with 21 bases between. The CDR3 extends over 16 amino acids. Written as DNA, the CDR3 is TGCAGTGCTAGTTTGCAGGGAGGCCTAGGTGGCAATGAGCAGTTCTTC. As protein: CSASLQGGLGGNEQFF.

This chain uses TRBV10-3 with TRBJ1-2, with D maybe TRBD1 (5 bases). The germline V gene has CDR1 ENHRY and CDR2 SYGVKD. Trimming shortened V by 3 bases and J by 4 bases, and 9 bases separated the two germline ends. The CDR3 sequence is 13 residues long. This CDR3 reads CAISDRAIYGYTF. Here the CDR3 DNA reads TGTGCCATCAGTGACAGGGCCATCTATGGCTACACCTTC.

CDR3 nucleotide sequence: TGTGCCAGCAGTCGCACAGATACGCAGTATTTT. It codes for CASSRTDTQYF. The chain recombines TRBV12-3 or TRBV12-4 with TRBJ2-3; D ambiguous. V was shortened by 5 bases and J by 1 base, with 1 base between the two germline ends. The CDR3 is made up of 11 amino acids.

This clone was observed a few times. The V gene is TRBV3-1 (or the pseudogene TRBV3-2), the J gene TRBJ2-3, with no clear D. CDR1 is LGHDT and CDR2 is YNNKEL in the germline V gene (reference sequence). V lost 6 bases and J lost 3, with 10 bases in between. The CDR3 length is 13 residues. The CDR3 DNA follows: TGTGCCAGCAGAGGAGTTGGTACAGATACGCAGTATTTT. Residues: CASRGVGTDTQYF.

The CDR3 here is CASSHTTGDHEQYF. The CDR3 bases are TGTGCCAGCAGCCACACCACCGGGGACCACGAGCAGTACTTC. V is TRBV3-1 (or the pseudogene TRBV3-2) and J is TRBJ2-7; D is perhaps TRBD1 or TRBD2 (5 bases each). The CDR3 is made up of 14 amino acids. The germline V and J ends were trimmed by 3 bases and 5 bases, with 14 bases remaining between them. Per the germline V gene, CDR1 is LGHDT and CDR2 is YNNKEL (reference sequence).

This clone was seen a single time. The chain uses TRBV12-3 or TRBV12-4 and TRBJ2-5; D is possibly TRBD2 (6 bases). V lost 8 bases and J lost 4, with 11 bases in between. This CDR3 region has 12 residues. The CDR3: CASSGDRETQYF. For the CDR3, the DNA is TGTGCCAGCTCGGGGGATAGAGAGACCCAGTACTTC.